The rows below give T cell receptor beta chains drawn from one sample of a study of beta chain features in type 1 diabetes. Only in-frame clones appear in the TCRdb table, and some are missing; sequencing was by immunoSEQ multiplex PCR. The sample holds approximately 150,000 clones, about 9.4% seen once. Sequencing was performed on naive CD4+ T cells from blood. Every receptor here comes from a man between 18 and 29 years old in good health. The CDR3 runs from the conserved cysteine through the conserved F or W. Fields, in order: V gene, clone size, J gene, D gene, CDR3 DNA, CDR3 protein. The D gene is left open where the match is weak. The listing skips clone size in some rows; elsewhere it reads once, few, many or a size class.

v_call: TRBV7-2; clone_size: -; j_call: TRBJ2-5; d_call: TRBD2; cdr3_nt: TGTGCCAGCAGCCCCGGGATAGCGGGGGGGCAAGAGACCCAGTACTTC; cdr3_aa: CASSPGIAGGQETQYF
v_call: TRBV6-5; clone_size: -; j_call: TRBJ2-3; d_call: TRBD2; cdr3_nt: TGTGCCAGCAGTTTAGGACTAGCGGGGACAGATACGCAGTATTTT; cdr3_aa: CASSLGLAGTDTQYF
v_call: TRBV19; clone_size: few; j_call: TRBJ1-1; d_call: -; cdr3_nt: TGTGCCAGTAGTGTCTCCAGGGTCTACACTGAAGCTTTCTTT; cdr3_aa: CASSVSRVYTEAFF
v_call: TRBV29-1; clone_size: many; j_call: TRBJ1-4; d_call: TRBD1; cdr3_nt: TGCAGCGTTGAACTCCGGGACAGGGGACGGCTAAAACTGTTTTTT; cdr3_aa: CSVELRDRGRLKLFF
v_call: TRBV28; clone_size: few; j_call: TRBJ1-5; d_call: TRBD1; cdr3_nt: TGTGCCAGCATAGGACAGGGTGATCAGCCCCAGCATTTT; cdr3_aa: CASIGQGDQPQHF
v_call: TRBV11-1; clone_size: -; j_call: TRBJ2-7; d_call: TRBD1; cdr3_nt: TGTGCCAGCAGCTTTTATGTGCGACAGGGCCACGAGCAGTACTTC; cdr3_aa: CASSFYVRQGHEQYF
v_call: TRBV11-2; clone_size: -; j_call: TRBJ1-5; d_call: -; cdr3_nt: TGTGCCAGCAGCTTGGCCGGAGGTAATCAGCCCCAGCATTTT; cdr3_aa: CASSLAGGNQPQHF
v_call: TRBV25-1; clone_size: few; j_call: TRBJ2-7; d_call: -; cdr3_nt: TGTGCCAGCAGTGATAGCGGTCAGGGGGACTACGAGCAGTACTTC; cdr3_aa: CASSDSGQGDYEQYF
v_call: TRBV6-5; clone_size: once; j_call: TRBJ1-6; d_call: -; cdr3_nt: TGTGCCAGCTTTAGCAGCTCCTATAATTCACCCCTCCACTTT; cdr3_aa: CASFSSSYNSPLHF
v_call: TRBV28; clone_size: -; j_call: TRBJ2-7; d_call: -; cdr3_nt: TGTGCCAGCAGCCCCCCCCTTTACGAGCAGTACTTC; cdr3_aa: CASSPPLYEQYF
v_call: TRBV18; clone_size: few; j_call: TRBJ2-2; d_call: TRBD1; cdr3_nt: TGTGCCAGCTCAACTGGACAGGTCACCGGGGAGCTGTTTTTT; cdr3_aa: CASSTGQVTGELFF
v_call: TRBV6-5; clone_size: -; j_call: TRBJ1-6; d_call: -; cdr3_nt: TGTGCCAGCAGTTATCAAGGGGCGCTAGGTTCACCCCTCCACTTT; cdr3_aa: CASSYQGALGSPLHF
v_call: TRBV6-1; clone_size: -; j_call: TRBJ1-2; d_call: TRBD1; cdr3_nt: TGTGCCAGCAGGACAGGGCAGGACTATGGCTACACCTTC; cdr3_aa: CASRTGQDYGYTF
v_call: TRBV18; clone_size: few; j_call: TRBJ1-4; d_call: -; cdr3_nt: TGTGCCAGCTCACCCGGGATACCCACTAATGAAAAACTGTTTTTT; cdr3_aa: CASSPGIPTNEKLFF
v_call: TRBV7-3; clone_size: -; j_call: TRBJ2-3; d_call: TRBD1; cdr3_nt: TGTGCCAGCAGCCAGGGACAGGTTTGGACAGATACGCAGTATTTT; cdr3_aa: CASSQGQVWTDTQYF
v_call: TRBV6-4; clone_size: few; j_call: TRBJ2-1; d_call: -; cdr3_nt: TGTGCCAGCAGTGACTCGCCGACGGAGGGTGAGCAGTTCTTC; cdr3_aa: CASSDSPTEGEQFF
v_call: TRBV11-2; clone_size: -; j_call: TRBJ2-2; d_call: TRBD1; cdr3_nt: TGTGCCAGCAGCTTACCCCGACAGGGGCGGAACACCGGGGAGCTGTTTTTT; cdr3_aa: CASSLPRQGRNTGELFF
v_call: TRBV4-3; clone_size: few; j_call: TRBJ1-6; d_call: -; cdr3_nt: TGCGCCAGCAGCCAGGAGGGAGGTCGTTATAATTCACCCCTCCACTTT; cdr3_aa: CASSQEGGRYNSPLHF
v_call: TRBV2; clone_size: -; j_call: TRBJ2-7; d_call: TRBD1; cdr3_nt: TGTGCCAGCAGTGCGGGACAGAACTCCTACGAGCAGTACTTC; cdr3_aa: CASSAGQNSYEQYF
v_call: TRBV7-6; clone_size: -; j_call: TRBJ2-1; d_call: -; cdr3_nt: TGTGCCAGCAGCTCTAGCAGGCGGAGCTCCTACAATGAGCAGTTCTTC; cdr3_aa: CASSSSRRSSYNEQFF
v_call: TRBV5-4; clone_size: many; j_call: TRBJ2-3; d_call: TRBD2; cdr3_nt: TGTGCCAGCAGTTCCAAGCGGGGGGGCCTCTTAGATACGCAGTATTTT; cdr3_aa: CASSSKRGGLLDTQYF
v_call: TRBV15; clone_size: -; j_call: TRBJ1-5; d_call: TRBD1; cdr3_nt: TGTGCCACCAGGTATGGGGCAGGGGGCGATCAGCCCCAGCATTTT; cdr3_aa: CATRYGAGGDQPQHF
v_call: TRBV19; clone_size: few; j_call: TRBJ1-5; d_call: -; cdr3_nt: TGTGCCACCCGGTCGGGGTATAGCAATCAGCCCCAGCATTTT; cdr3_aa: CATRSGYSNQPQHF
v_call: TRBV7-2; clone_size: few; j_call: TRBJ2-2; d_call: TRBD2; cdr3_nt: TGTGCCAGCAGCTTATTAGCGGGGGCCGACACCGGGGAGCTGTTTTTT; cdr3_aa: CASSLLAGADTGELFF
v_call: TRBV6-1; clone_size: few; j_call: TRBJ1-5; d_call: -; cdr3_nt: TGTGCCAGCAGGCCCCGTGACAGATACAATCAGCCCCAGCATTTT; cdr3_aa: CASRPRDRYNQPQHF
v_call: TRBV5-4; clone_size: few; j_call: TRBJ1-4; d_call: TRBD1; cdr3_nt: TGTGCCAGCAGCCCGGGACAGGGTGGTGAAAAACTGTTTTTT; cdr3_aa: CASSPGQGGEKLFF
v_call: TRBV11-2; clone_size: few; j_call: TRBJ2-7; d_call: TRBD1; cdr3_nt: TGTGCCAGCAGCCGACCGGGACAGGCCTACGAGCAGTACTTC; cdr3_aa: CASSRPGQAYEQYF
v_call: TRBV11-2; clone_size: few; j_call: TRBJ1-2; d_call: -; cdr3_nt: TGTGCCAGCAGGGTAGCGGGCTATGGCTACACCTTC; cdr3_aa: CASRVAGYGYTF
v_call: TRBV6-5; clone_size: -; j_call: TRBJ1-6; d_call: TRBD1; cdr3_nt: TGTGCCAGCAGTTTGCGGACAGGGTTTAGGGATTCACCCCTCCACTTT; cdr3_aa: CASSLRTGFRDSPLHF
v_call: TRBV5-1; clone_size: -; j_call: TRBJ2-5; d_call: -; cdr3_nt: TGCGCCAGCAGTCTCAGGACAAACAAAGAGACCCAGTACTTC; cdr3_aa: CASSLRTNKETQYF
v_call: TRBV4-1; clone_size: few; j_call: TRBJ1-3; d_call: -; cdr3_nt: TGCGCCAGCAGCCGGACCGGGGGGAGTCCCTCTGGAAACACCATATATTTT; cdr3_aa: CASSRTGGSPSGNTIYF
v_call: TRBV29-1; clone_size: few; j_call: TRBJ2-7; d_call: -; cdr3_nt: TGCAGCGCCACCGACAGAACCTCCTACGAGCAGTACTTC; cdr3_aa: CSATDRTSYEQYF
v_call: TRBV11-2; clone_size: -; j_call: TRBJ1-2; d_call: TRBD1; cdr3_nt: TGTGCCAGCACCCCTGACAGGGGGAACTATGGCTACACCTTC; cdr3_aa: CASTPDRGNYGYTF
v_call: TRBV6-6; clone_size: many; j_call: TRBJ2-1; d_call: -; cdr3_nt: TGTGCCAGCAGTTACTCGACGGGGTTGGAGTTCTTC; cdr3_aa: CASSYSTGLEFF
v_call: TRBV4-2; clone_size: -; j_call: TRBJ1-1; d_call: TRBD1; cdr3_nt: TGTGCCAGCAGCGTCCGACAGGGTGAGAGCACTGAAGCTTTCTTT; cdr3_aa: CASSVRQGESTEAFF
v_call: TRBV7-2; clone_size: -; j_call: TRBJ2-5; d_call: -; cdr3_nt: TGTGCCAGCAGCCCGCTACCCCCCCAAGAGACCCAGTACTTC; cdr3_aa: CASSPLPPQETQYF
v_call: TRBV19; clone_size: -; j_call: TRBJ1-1; d_call: TRBD1; cdr3_nt: TGTGCCAGTAGGGCCTCGGGGACAGGGGTCACTGAAGCTTTCTTT; cdr3_aa: CASRASGTGVTEAFF
v_call: TRBV30; clone_size: -; j_call: TRBJ2-5; d_call: TRBD2; cdr3_nt: TGTGCCTGGGGGAGTGGGACTAGCGGGGGGTTGGGAGAGACCCAGTACTTC; cdr3_aa: CAWGSGTSGGLGETQYF
v_call: TRBV11-2; clone_size: -; j_call: TRBJ1-1; d_call: -; cdr3_nt: TGTGCCAGCAGCTTAAGAGGTCCGGCTTTCTTT; cdr3_aa: CASSLRGPAFF
v_call: TRBV7-2; clone_size: many; j_call: TRBJ2-5; d_call: -; cdr3_nt: TGTGCCAGCAGCCCGGGGACAAGACAAGAGACCCAGTACTTC; cdr3_aa: CASSPGTRQETQYF
v_call: TRBV7-9; clone_size: few; j_call: TRBJ1-1; d_call: -; cdr3_nt: TGTGCCAGCAGCTTAGGCGCTGGGGGCCTAACTGAAGCTTTCTTT; cdr3_aa: CASSLGAGGLTEAFF
v_call: TRBV6-5; clone_size: -; j_call: TRBJ2-1; d_call: -; cdr3_nt: TGTGCCAGCAGTTACAGGACAGAATACAATGAGCAGTTCTTC; cdr3_aa: CASSYRTEYNEQFF
v_call: TRBV11-2; clone_size: many; j_call: TRBJ2-5; d_call: TRBD2; cdr3_nt: TGTGCCAGCATACCCGGGGGACTAGCGAGAGAGACCCAGTACTTC; cdr3_aa: CASIPGGLARETQYF
v_call: TRBV19; clone_size: many; j_call: TRBJ2-2; d_call: -; cdr3_nt: TGTGCCAGTAGGCTTGAGAGAAACACCGGGGAGCTGTTTTTT; cdr3_aa: CASRLERNTGELFF
v_call: TRBV28; clone_size: -; j_call: TRBJ2-3; d_call: -; cdr3_nt: TGTGCCAGCAGTTTTTCCCCTTTAGCAAGCGGGAGCACAGATACGCAGTATTTT; cdr3_aa: CASSFSPLASGSTDTQYF
v_call: TRBV11-2; clone_size: few; j_call: TRBJ1-2; d_call: TRBD1; cdr3_nt: TGTGCCAGCAGCTTTGGACAGGGGGCGGAAGGCTACACCTTC; cdr3_aa: CASSFGQGAEGYTF
v_call: TRBV5-5; clone_size: -; j_call: TRBJ2-5; d_call: -; cdr3_nt: TGTGCCAGCAGCTTGGGTGCAGGGTTCCAAGAGACCCAGTACTTC; cdr3_aa: CASSLGAGFQETQYF
v_call: TRBV27; clone_size: -; j_call: TRBJ2-5; d_call: -; cdr3_nt: TGTGCCAGCAGTTTTCGGACAGTGGAGACCCAGTACTTC; cdr3_aa: CASSFRTVETQYF
v_call: TRBV25-1; clone_size: few; j_call: TRBJ2-5; d_call: TRBD1; cdr3_nt: TGTGCCAGCAATGAAAATTGGGACAGAACTCTTCAAGAGACCCAGTACTTC; cdr3_aa: CASNENWDRTLQETQYF
v_call: TRBV19; clone_size: few; j_call: TRBJ2-2; d_call: -; cdr3_nt: TGTGCCAGTAGTATAACAGGCGCGAACACCGGGGAGCTGTTTTTT; cdr3_aa: CASSITGANTGELFF
v_call: TRBV5-6; clone_size: few; j_call: TRBJ2-3; d_call: -; cdr3_nt: TGTGCCAGCAGCCGTTCACCCAAATCCGGAGATACGCAGTATTTT; cdr3_aa: CASSRSPKSGDTQYF